This T cell receptor beta chain was recorded in a study of blood T cell repertoires in COVID-19. Whole-study context: COVID-19 samples, acute and convalescent, were from the United States, Italy and Spain.

This clone was counted once. Clinical histories supplied by participants themselves formed the basis of cohort assignment. In the original processing: How many nucleated cells were present was estimated from reference gene primer amplification. Measured with immunoSEQ multiplex PCR; TCRdb has only the in-frame clones, and not every one. V and J calls and clone size follow that table, whereas D and trimming were derived from the DNA. The sample holds a few hundred thousand clones, around nine tenths seen once. Germline-derived CDR1 and CDR2 are KGHDR and SFDVKD. This CDR3 contains 16 residues. With 1 base clipped from V and 8 bases from J, the junction kept 10 bases outside the gene matches.

The receptor was isolated from a young woman who had been exposed to COVID-19. The sample comprised PBMCs or T cells enriched from blood (not recorded which). V is TRBV24-1 and J is TRBJ2-1; TRBD2 matches 7 bases. CDR3 in amino acids: CATSDFKRGRTDEQFF. The CDR3 coding sequence is TGTGCCACCAGTGATTTTAAGCGGGGCCGTACGGATGAGCAGTTCTTC.